This is a list of T cell receptor beta chains from one sample in a study of cytomegalovirus exposure and HLA in healthy donors. TCRdb's table, derived via immunoSEQ multiplex PCR, lists solely in-frame clones and lacks some. The data contain 150,000 to 200,000 clones, 65% to 80% of them seen just once; the ten biggest clones take up 4.7%. The sample taken for sequencing was PBMCs. All receptors come from a man younger than 35 in good health and CMV-seropositive. CDR3s include the opening cysteine and the closing phenylalanine or tryptophan. The D gene is left open where the match is weak. For some rows the clone size is stated as once, few or many, or as a class when expanded; others skip it.

>TRBV4-2|NA|NA|TRBJ1-6
TGTGCCAGCAGCCAAGACCCTTCAGGGGAATATGGTTCACCCCTCCACTTT
CASSQDPSGEYGSPLHF
>TRBV30|NA|NA|TRBJ1-2
TGTGCCTGGAGCGGTGTGACGGAGGCTAACTATGGCTACACCTTC
CAWSGVTEANYGYTF
>TRBV30|NA|NA|TRBJ1-1
TGTGCCTGGAGGGAGGGGATTAGATGGAACACTGAAGCTTTCTTT
CAWREGIRWNTEAFF
>TRBV5-1|TRBD1|NA|TRBJ1-5
TGCGCCAGCAGCTTGGGACAGGGATCGTGGCAGCCCCAGCATTTT
CASSLGQGSWQPQHF
>TRBV11-3|TRBD1|NA|TRBJ2-3
TGTGCCAGCAGCCCCGGACAGGCTAGCACAGATACGCAGTATTTT
CASSPGQASTDTQYF
>TRBV2|NA|NA|TRBJ2-3
TGTGCCAGCAGTGTCCTCCGGGGGGCTGGAGATACGCAGTATTTT
CASSVLRGAGDTQYF
>TRBV6-5|NA|NA|TRBJ1-1
TGTGCCAGCAGTTACTCTTCCCCTTTGAACACTGAAGCTTTCTTT
CASSYSSPLNTEAFF
>TRBV6-6|TRBD2|NA|TRBJ2-5
TGTGCCAGCAGTTACGGGGGAGGGCAATTGGAGACCCAGTACTTC
CASSYGGGQLETQYF
>TRBV2|NA|few|TRBJ1-1
TGTGCCAGTGGCGGGCAGAACACTGAAGCTTTCTTT
CASGGQNTEAFF
>TRBV5-1|TRBD1|NA|TRBJ1-1
TGCGCCAGCAGCTCACCAACAGGGGAGTACACTGAAGCTTTCTTT
CASSSPTGEYTEAFF
>TRBV5-1|TRBD1|NA|TRBJ2-5
TGCGCCAGCAGCTTGGGACAGGGGAGAGAGACCCAGTACTTC
CASSLGQGRETQYF
>TRBV9|NA|NA|TRBJ2-3
TGTGCCAGCAGCGTAGGGGTAGCGGAGAGCACAGATACGCAGTATTTT
CASSVGVAESTDTQYF
>TRBV2|NA|NA|TRBJ1-1
TGTGCCAGCAGTGAACGCAGTACTGAAGCTTTCTTT
CASSERSTEAFF
>TRBV5-1|TRBD2|NA|TRBJ2-1
TGCGCCAGCAGTCAGGCTAGCGGGGGGAAACAGTACAATGAGCAGTTCTTC
CASSQASGGKQYNEQFF
>TRBV5-1|TRBD1|NA|TRBJ1-1
TGCGCCAGCAGCTCGGGACAGGTTACTGAAGCTTTCTTT
CASSSGQVTEAFF
>TRBV6-1|TRBD1|NA|TRBJ2-3
TGTGCCAGCACCCGGACAGGGGAAAGCACAGATACGCAGTATTTT
CASTRTGESTDTQYF
>TRBV6-5|NA|NA|TRBJ1-1
TGTGCCAGCAGCCCAACAGGGCTCGGTGAAGCTTTCTTT
CASSPTGLGEAFF
>TRBV11-3|NA|NA|TRBJ1-5
TGTGCCAGCAGCTTAGGGAGGGGCAGTCAGCCCCAGCATTTT
CASSLGRGSQPQHF
>TRBV19|TRBD2|NA|TRBJ2-3
TGTGCCAGTAGTATGGGGACTAGCGGGAAAACAGATACGCAGTATTTT
CASSMGTSGKTDTQYF
>TRBV28|TRBD1|few|TRBJ2-3
TGTGCCAGCATGGGGGACAGATCCTTCACAGATACGCAGTATTTT
CASMGDRSFTDTQYF
>TRBV13|NA|NA|TRBJ1-5
TGTGCCAGCAGCTTTCGTGCCAGGGAGCCCCAGCATTTT
CASSFRAREPQHF
>TRBV19|TRBD1|NA|TRBJ1-2
TGTGCCAGTAGTCCTACAGGGGACAACGTTCTTGGCTACACCTTC
CASSPTGDNVLGYTF
>TRBV5-6|TRBD1|NA|TRBJ1-5
TGTGCCAGCAGCTTTGGGACAGGGGTTAGCAATCAGCCCCAGCATTTT
CASSFGTGVSNQPQHF
>TRBV27|NA|NA|TRBJ2-1
TGTGCCAGCTCCCCCCGGGGAGGCAATGAGCAGTTCTTC
CASSPRGGNEQFF
>TRBV11-3|TRBD1|few|TRBJ2-2
TGTGCCAGCAGCCCATTGACAGGGCGGGCGAACACCGGGGAGCTGTTTTTT
CASSPLTGRANTGELFF